This section outlines one T cell receptor beta chain sequence together with its context. As yet, its antigen is unknown. The data were taken from a study of OX40 agonist ivuxolimab in advanced cancers. Repertoires were generated with immunoSEQ multiplex PCR, while TCRdb's copy carries only in-frame clones and drops some. The sample lists 60,000 or so clones; nearly 85% were seen once. V trimming: 9 bases; J trimming: 1 base; junction bases outside the gene matches: 7. Germline loops: CDR1 WSHSY, CDR2 SAAADI. This CDR3 is built from 14 residues. Study observations and caveats: Low levels of normalized T-cell clonal expansion also appeared in some nonresponders.

V is TRBV10-2 and J is TRBJ1-1; 8 nucleotides line up with TRBD1. The source was CD4+ or CD8+ T cells sorted from blood, collected in a trial of the OX40 agonist ivuxolimab. This sequence was found in an adult with an advanced solid tumor such as melanoma, head and neck, liver or kidney cancer. CDR3 region: CASRQGPSNTEAFF. The CDR3 DNA reads TGCGCCAGTAGACAGGGGCCCTCGAACACTGAAGCTTTCTTT.